This passage covers 25 T cell receptor beta chains from one sample sequenced in a study of blood T cell repertoires in COVID-19. Assay used: immunoSEQ multiplex PCR; TCRdb lists only in-frame clones, some missing. The sample records 130,000 to 150,000 clones, 85% to 90% being singletons. Sequencing was done on a sample of peripheral blood. The receptors here all came from a man aged 45-65 years who had recovered from COVID-19.

The DNA of the CDR3 is TGTGCCAGCAGTTCGATGGACAGGGTAATTAATTCACCCCTCCACTTT. Protein sequence: CASSSMDRVINSPLHF. The chain employs TRBV6-5 and TRBJ1-6; 8 bases match TRBD1. With 4 bases clipped from V and 6 bases from J, the junction kept 8 bases outside the gene matches. The CDR3 loop spans 16 amino acids. In germline, CDR1 is MNHEY, CDR2 SVGAGI.

The chain carries TRBV7-7 and TRBJ2-2, with D maybe TRBD1 (6 bases). Germline CDR1 reads SSHAT; CDR2 reads FNYEAQ (reference sequence). Deletions cut 5 bases from V and 8 bases from J, with 15 bases between. The CDR3 covers 14 residues. In DNA form, the CDR3 reads TGTGCCAGCAGCAGGGACACGGGTGGTGGGGAGCTGTTTTTT. Protein: CASSRDTGGGELFF.

The J gene is TRBJ1-1, the V gene TRBV6-2 or TRBV6-3; possible D gene TRBD1, 5 bases. V lost 1 base and J lost 3, with 9 bases in between. CDR1 is MNHEY, CDR2 SVGEGT, per germline. The length of the CDR3 is 14 residues. The CDR3 here is CASSYLSRDTEAFF. The DNA of the CDR3 is TGTGCCAGCAGTTACTTGTCCAGGGACACTGAAGCTTTCTTT.

The chain combines TRBV5-1 with TRBJ1-1; a possible D gene is TRBD1 (6 bases). Looked up from germline, CDR1 is SGHRS and CDR2 is YFSETQ. V lost 0 bases and J 3 bases, leaving 9 bases between the germline ends. CDR3 length: 14 residues. The CDR3 reads CASSLEGGYTEAFF. The CDR3 bases are TGCGCCAGCAGCTTGGAGGGGGGGTACACTGAAGCTTTCTTT.

The V and J genes are TRBV6-4 and TRBJ2-1, with TRBD1 matching over 9 bases. The ends lost 0 bases at V and 3 bases at J; junction bases unmatched: 0. The CDR3 spans 15 residues. Germline lookup yields CDR1 MRHNA and CDR2 SNTAGT. CDR3 protein: CASSDSTGGYNEQFF. In DNA form, the CDR3 reads TGTGCCAGCAGTGACTCGACAGGGGGCTACAATGAGCAGTTCTTC.

The CDR3: CASSLQGKNTEAFF. CDR3 coding DNA: TGTGCCAGCAGCCTACAGGGAAAGAACACTGAAGCTTTCTTT. This sequence joins TRBV6-6 and TRBJ1-1; D perhaps matches TRBD1 (6 bases). Germline CDR1 MNHNY, CDR2 SVGAGI (reference sequence). V was cut by 6 bases and J by 1 base, with 12 bases left in between. The CDR3 is 14 residues long.

This sequence joins TRBV18 and TRBJ1-6; the match to TRBD1 covers 8 bases. Trimming at V came to 0 bases and at J to 6 bases, leaving 1 base not matched to a gene. CDR1 and CDR2 from the germline V gene are KGHSH and LQKENI. This CDR3 contains 15 residues. CDR3 DNA: TGTGCCAGCTCACCACCGGACAGGGTTAATTCACCCCTCCACTTT. This encodes CASSPPDRVNSPLHF.

The chain uses TRBV10-3 and TRBJ1-2; a weak D match, TRBD1 (5 bases). The CDR3 is 13 residues long. Germline CDR1 reads ENHRY; CDR2 reads SYGVKD. The ends were cut back, 5 bases at V and 9 bases at J, with 16 bases in the middle. The CDR3 sequence: CAISPGGSLSYTF. Written as DNA, the CDR3 is TGTGCCATCAGTCCCGGGGGTTCCTTAAGCTACACCTTC.

This chain joins TRBV18 and TRBJ2-3; D not resolved. There are 13 residues in the CDR3. Trimming stripped 1 base from V and 4 bases from J, with 6 bases between. Looked up from germline, CDR1 is KGHSH and CDR2 is LQKENI. This CDR3 reads CASSPLPADTQYF. DNA of the CDR3: TGTGCCAGCTCACCACTTCCCGCAGATACGCAGTATTTT.

J is TRBJ1-1 and V is TRBV15, with TRBD1 matching over 7 bases. V shed 3 bases, J shed 7 bases, and the junction held 5 bases outside the gene matches. This CDR3 has 13 residues. Germline CDR1 and CDR2: LNHNV and YYDKDF (reference sequence). The CDR3 is CATSRVQGSEAFF. Here the CDR3 DNA reads TGTGCCACCAGCAGGGTACAGGGGAGTGAAGCTTTCTTT.

The gene calls are TRBV5-1 and TRBJ1-4; 8 nucleotides agree with TRBD1. The V gene's germline CDR1 is SGHRS and CDR2 YFSETQ. With V trimmed by 4 bases and J by 0 bases, 8 bases remained unmatched. CDR3 length: 17 amino acids. The CDR3 reads CASSQTLQGATNEKLFF. Here the CDR3 DNA reads TGCGCCAGCAGCCAAACTCTACAGGGGGCAACTAATGAAAAACTGTTTTTT.

This CDR3 is CASSQDTGNYGYTF. The CDR3 region has the DNA TGTGCCAGCAGCCAAGATACAGGAAACTATGGCTACACCTTC. This rearrangement joins TRBV3-1 (or the pseudogene TRBV3-2) to TRBJ1-2; D is perhaps TRBD1 (5 bases). V lost 0 bases to trimming and J lost 2 bases, with 7 bases between them. The CDR3 runs 14 residues. CDR1 is LGHDT, CDR2 YNNKEL, per germline (reference sequence).

J is TRBJ2-1 and V is TRBV14; D possibly corresponds to TRBD2 (6 bases). CDR3 length: 14 amino acids. The V gene's germline CDR1 is SGHDN and CDR2 FVKESK. Trimming took 3 bases from V and 3 from J, leaving 9 bases between them. The CDR3 loop is CASSHGGYYNEQFF. In DNA, the CDR3 is TGTGCCAGCAGCCATGGGGGGTACTACAATGAGCAGTTCTTC.

This clone has only one observation. The chain employs TRBV10-3 and TRBJ2-2, with D perhaps matching TRBD2 (5 bases). V lost 3 bases and J lost 5, with 10 bases in between. From germline, CDR1 is ENHRY and CDR2 SYGVKD. This CDR3 has 14 amino acids. CDR3 sequence (DNA): TGTGCCATCAGTGATAGGACTCTTACCGGGGAGCTGTTTTTT. Amino acids: CAISDRTLTGELFF.

This chain uses TRBV25-1 with TRBJ1-5; D is ambiguous. V dropped 5 bases and J dropped 0 bases, with 14 bases sitting between them. The CDR3 covers 16 residues. CDR1 and CDR2 from the germline V gene are MGHDK and SYGVNS. The CDR3 DNA follows: TGTGCCAGCAGTCTAAAAAGGCCGGGTAGCAATCAGCCCCAGCATTTT. It encodes CASSLKRPGSNQPQHF.

The chain links TRBV6-2 or TRBV6-3 to TRBJ2-7; 7 positions agree with TRBD1. This CDR3 spans 12 amino acids. Germline CDR1 is MNHEY and CDR2 is SVGEGT. J lost 7 bases, V lost 5 bases, and 5 bases had no gene match. Written as DNA, the CDR3 is TGTGCCAGCAGTGACAGGGTTGGGGAGCAGTACTTC. Protein product: CASSDRVGEQYF.

The chain uses TRBV4-1 and TRBJ2-1, with 10 bases fitting TRBD2. The CDR3 covers 20 residues. Germline lookup yields CDR1 MGHRA and CDR2 YSYEKL. V shed 0 bases and J 0 bases; nucleotides not matched to a gene: 11. The CDR3 spells CASSQESSGGILSSYNEQFF. The DNA of the CDR3 is TGCGCCAGCAGCCAAGAGTCTAGCGGGGGCATATTGAGCTCCTACAATGAGCAGTTCTTC.

This chain joins TRBV19 and TRBJ1-1; TRBD1 matches 10 bases. In germline, CDR1 is LNHDA, CDR2 SQIVND (reference sequence). The CDR3 is 15 residues long. Losses at the gene ends were 7 bases for V and 4 bases for J; bases not matched to a gene: 9. In DNA, the CDR3 is TGTGCCAGTATCCGGACAGGGGGTAGGAGCACTGAAGCTTTCTTT. Protein sequence: CASIRTGGRSTEAFF.

The J gene is TRBJ1-6, the V gene TRBV4-2; 10 bases align to TRBD1. The CDR3 contains 17 residues. CDR1 and CDR2 (germline): LGHNA, YNFKEQ. V was clipped by 3 bases and J by 7 bases; unmatched bases: 9. CDR3 region: CASSHDRRDRGNSPLHF. CDR3 DNA: TGTGCCAGCAGCCACGACCGCCGGGACAGGGGAAATTCACCCCTCCACTTT.

The chain is built from TRBV3-1 (or the pseudogene TRBV3-2) and TRBJ1-4; 10 nucleotides line up with TRBD1. CDR3 length: 18 amino acids. Per germline, CDR1 LGHDT and CDR2 YNNKEL (reference sequence). V lost 3 bases, J lost 3 bases, and 10 bases stayed unmatched. The CDR3 nucleotides read TGTGCCAGCAGCCACCGAAGGGACAGGGGCAGGTCTAATGAAAAACTGTTTTTT. Residues: CASSHRRDRGRSNEKLFF.

The gene calls are TRBV6-6 and TRBJ2-7, with D possibly matching TRBD2 (6 bases). This CDR3 spans 13 amino acids. The V end was cut by 0 bases, the J end by 9 bases, with 12 bases between. Germline V gives CDR1 MNHNY, CDR2 SVGAGI (reference sequence). CDR3 region: CASSYSGTRGQYF. The CDR3 nucleotides read TGTGCCAGCAGTTACTCAGGGACGCGGGGGCAGTACTTC.

This chain joins TRBV20-1 and TRBJ2-7; 9 nucleotides agree with TRBD1. The germline CDR1 and CDR2 sequences are DFQATT and SNEGSKA (reference sequence). Trimming cost V 3 bases and J 3 bases; bases outside gene matches: 6. This CDR3 is 14 amino acids long. The DNA for the CDR3 is TGCAGTGCTAGTGCCGGGACAGGGATCTACGAGCAGTACTTC. This codes for CSASAGTGIYEQYF.

The chain carries TRBV4-1 and TRBJ2-2; no firm D call. The CDR3 sequence is 16 residues long. The germline gives CDR1 MGHRA, CDR2 YSYEKL. Trimming stripped 2 bases from V and 1 base from J, with 11 bases between. In DNA, the CDR3 is TGCGCCAGCAGCCAAAGAAACGCAGGGAACACCGGGGAGCTGTTTTTT. Protein: CASSQRNAGNTGELFF.

The chain carries TRBV7-2 and TRBJ2-2, with D possibly being TRBD2 (6 bases). The CDR3 has 16 residues. Germline loops: CDR1 SGHTA, CDR2 FQGNSA. V was cut by 4 bases and J by 0 bases, with 12 bases left in between. The CDR3 region is CASSSTSGANTGELFF. CDR3 coding DNA: TGTGCCAGCAGCTCGACATCGGGGGCGAACACCGGGGAGCTGTTTTTT.

The V and J genes are TRBV3-1 (or the pseudogene TRBV3-2) and TRBJ2-3; TRBD2 matches 7 bases. The CDR3 totals 16 residues. In germline, CDR1 is LGHDT, CDR2 YNNKEL (reference sequence). The trim removed 4 bases at V and 6 bases at J, leaving 13 bases unmatched. The CDR3 sequence is CASSLGGAGVWDTQYF. The DNA of the CDR3 is TGTGCCAGCAGCCTTGGTGGGGCGGGGGTATGGGATACGCAGTATTTT.